This T cell receptor (beta chain) was observed in a study of regulatory T cells in long-lasting Graves disease (dated by TCRdb to 2020 to 2022). For the study in its entirety: Persistent Graves' disease was defined as antithyroid drug treatment for over 5 years with persistently positive TSH receptor autoantibodies. A total of roughly 33 samples were covered by TCR sequencing, comprising some 13 persistent and 20 or so newly diagnosed Graves' disease patients. This study used TCR sequencing and RNA sequencing of peripheral blood to compare persistent Graves' disease patients against newly diagnosed Graves' disease patients. Antithyroid drugs had been taken for approximately 9.5 years on average by persistent Graves' disease patients in the clinical cohort. The study took place in China and was registered as a clinical trial. What the research found in general, with its limitations: The authors acknowledged the small sample size as a limitation that may reduce accuracy. Compared with newly diagnosed patients, persistent Graves' disease patients had lower TCR Shannon entropy and fewer highly expanded clones, which suggests clonal expansion. Only the TCR beta chain was sequenced and analyzed. More public clonotypes were shared among persistent patients (about 2,800) than among newly diagnosed patients (roughly 1,000). TRBV28, TRBJ1-2 and TRBJ2-5 were preferentially used in persistent disease, while TRBV20-1 and TRBJ2-1 were favored in newly diagnosed disease. Peripheral blood alone was examined, since thyroid tissue, which constituted the primary lesion, could not be accessed.

V gives up 0 bases and J gives up 6 bases, and the segment between their germline ends measures 8 bases. As encoded in the germline V gene, CDR1 is MNHEY while CDR2 is SVGEGT. CDR3 length: 13 amino acids, cysteine to phenylalanine. Only the CDR3 DNA stays, 39 bases, in frame from base 1. The meaning of the sample's time point label: persistent/refractory GD, antithyroid drugs over 5 years with positive TRAb. RNA was extracted from PBMCs in TRIzol for both TCR sequencing and RNA sequencing. The diagnosis of Graves' disease was made according to American Thyroid Association guidelines. Recruitment of patients was carried out at an endocrinology department in Xi'an, China. Each patient gave 7.5 to 10 milliliters of peripheral blood, collected in an EDTA anticoagulant tube. Ficoll Paque Plus density gradient separation was used to isolate PBMCs, and no further T cell sorting was done. RNA quality was checked with an Agilent 2100 Bioanalyzer and agarose gel, and concentration with a NanoDrop 2000.

On this clonotype: Its specific antigen is unknown. The sample holds no much larger clone one base away, and base qualities are not on file.

Receptor amplification or capture employed multiplex PCR. Sequencing instrument: Illumina HiSeq 4000. To build TCR beta libraries, CDR3 regions were amplified by Arm-PCR using iRepertoire HTBI primers. PCR products were gel purified before sequencing. In the authors' own workflow: Across samples, 60 to 75 TRBV and 12 to 15 TRBJ segments were identified and used for gene usage analysis of CDR3 amino acid clonotypes. COPE and FqMerger were used to merge the filtered high-quality paired reads into contigs. BLAST was used to align contigs to the IMGT TRBV, TRBD and TRBJ reference genes, and CDR3 was defined following IMGT. Any clonotype with a frequency above 0.1% was classified as a highly expanded clone. Shannon entropy served as the measure of repertoire diversity, while the Gini coefficient captured V-J evenness. A clonotype was considered public if more than one individual shared it. The public reads were reprocessed in TCRdb via fastp at Q25 and MiXCR, keeping in-frame beta chains. Rows merge per CDR3 protein into single entries with the most common DNA and genes. In this record, the V and J calls reflect TCRdb's handling and not the investigators' own analysis. This sample is represented by hundreds of thousands of distinct CDR3 sequences; approximately 29% of them were singletons. The ten top clones hold about 42% of the sample.

Sequenced material: peripheral blood mononuclear cells (PBMCs), taken when the disease was refractory, from a patient treated with antithyroid drugs. The sequence joins TRBV6-2 or TRBV6-3 to TRBJ1-1; TRBD1 might be the D gene, on 5 matching bases. The TCR was taken from a female donor with Graves disease. The CDR3 has the sequence CASSYSSRAEAFF. The DNA sequence is as follows: TGTGCCAGCAGTTACTCTAGCAGGGCTGAAGCTTTCTTT.